The 29 T cell receptor beta chains below all came from one sample that was sequenced in a study of blood T cell repertoires in COVID-19. The table came from immunoSEQ multiplex PCR; TCRdb's copy has only in-frame clones and leaves some out. The sample has over 450,000 clones, about 91% seen once; the top ten hold around 0.92%. The specimen sequenced was peripheral blood. The receptors shown here come from a man between 18 and 35 years old with COVID-19, enrolled during active disease.

The V gene is TRBV24-1, the J gene TRBJ2-3; 12 bases are shared with TRBD2. The J segment lost 6 bases and the V segment lost 10 bases, leaving 19 bases of the junction unmatched. This CDR3 contains 18 residues. CDR1 is KGHDR and CDR2 is SFDVKD in the germline V gene. CDR3 DNA: TGTGCCACTTCCGCGTCACAAATACTAGCGGGAGGCCGGGATACGCAGTATTTT. Amino acid sequence: CATSASQILAGGRDTQYF.

V is TRBV5-5 and J is TRBJ1-6, with D tentatively TRBD1 (5 bases). Germline V lookup: CDR1 SGHKS, CDR2 YYEKEE (reference sequence). V lost 5 bases, J lost 7 bases, and 13 bases lay in between. This CDR3 is built from 14 residues. CDR3 in amino acids: CASSLGAGNSPLHF. In nucleotides, the CDR3 is TGTGCCAGCAGTCTCGGGGCGGGAAATTCACCCCTCCACTTT.

This clone was detected a few times. The gene calls are TRBV3-1 (or the pseudogene TRBV3-2) and TRBJ1-2; perhaps TRBD1 as D (5 bases). This CDR3 is 15 amino acids long. The germline V gene encodes CDR1 LGHDT and CDR2 YNNKEL (reference sequence). Trimming pared 4 bases from V and 6 bases from J, leaving 18 bases between. CDR3 residues: CASSLRTHAVDGYTF. CDR3 sequence (DNA): TGTGCCAGCAGCCTACGGACACACGCGGTGGATGGCTACACCTTC.

Only one count was recorded for this clone. The V and J genes are TRBV13 and TRBJ2-1, with 10 positions matching TRBD2. The CDR3 contains 15 residues. Germline CDR1 reads PRHDT; CDR2 reads FYEKMQ (reference sequence). V lost 10 bases to trimming and J lost 1 base; unmatched junction nucleotides: 7. CDR3 coding DNA: TGTGCCACCACCAAGACTAGCGGGTCCTACAATGAGCAGTTCTTC. As protein: CATTKTSGSYNEQFF.

The rearrangement uses TRBV25-1 and TRBJ2-7; D might be TRBD2 (6 bases). V shed 5 bases and J shed 3 bases, with 11 bases lying between them. This CDR3 spans 13 amino acids. CDR1 is MGHDK and CDR2 is SYGVNS in the germline V gene. Written as DNA, the CDR3 is TGTGCCAGCAGTCGGGCTAGCGTCTACGAGCAGTACTTC. It specifies CASSRASVYEQYF.

This rearrangement joins TRBV6-1 to TRBJ1-5; TRBD1 agrees at 8 bases. The CDR3 spans 17 residues. After removal of 4 bases from V and 0 bases from J, the junction contained 8 bases not matched to a gene. Germline V CDR1 and CDR2: MNHNS, SASEGT. The CDR3 loop reads CASSGRGQVNSNQPQHF. Written as DNA, the CDR3 is TGTGCCAGCAGTGGAAGGGGACAGGTGAATAGCAATCAGCCCCAGCATTTT.

This chain connects TRBV30 to TRBJ2-1; 8 bases map to TRBD2. Germline V gene lookup returns CDR1 GTSNPN and CDR2 SVGIG (reference sequence). The CDR3 spans 13 residues. Germline trimming cut 2 bases from V and 9 bases from J; bases unmatched to any gene: 6. The CDR3 bases are TGTGCCTGGAGTACGGGGCTAGCGGGTGAGCAGTTCTTC. As protein: CAWSTGLAGEQFF.

Regarding this clone: The same CDR3 arises from other DNA sequences in this sample as well. The rearrangement uses TRBV2 and TRBJ2-7; 9 positions agree with TRBD1. The CDR3 extends over 13 amino acids. Trimming removed 5 bases from V and 4 bases from J; junction bases left unmatched: 3. The germline gives CDR1 SNHLY, CDR2 FYNNEI. The CDR3 coding sequence is TGTGCCAGCAGTCCGGACAGGGGTTACGAGCAGTACTTC. Its translation: CASSPDRGYEQYF.

V and J are TRBV11-2 and TRBJ1-6; D possibly corresponds to TRBD1 (6 bases). The CDR3 runs 14 residues. V was trimmed by 1 base and J by 6 bases, leaving 7 bases between them. Germline assignment: CDR1 SGHAT and CDR2 FQNNGV. The CDR3 bases are TGTGCCAGCAGCTTAGCCAGGGGTAATTCACCCCTCCACTTT. Its protein product is CASSLARGNSPLHF.

The V and J genes are TRBV4-2 and TRBJ2-4; D perhaps matches TRBD2 (7 bases). The CDR3 spans 15 residues. CDR1 and CDR2 (germline): LGHNA, YNFKEQ. The V and J ends lost 3 bases and 3 bases respectively, with 12 bases between them. The CDR3 reads CASSHGRGGKNIQYF. CDR3 coding DNA: TGTGCCAGCAGCCACGGAAGGGGGGGCAAAAACATTCAGTACTTC.

V and J are TRBV27 and TRBJ1-5; no firm D call. V lost 5 bases, J lost 0 bases, and 11 bases lay in between. The CDR3 sequence is 15 residues long. Per the germline V gene, CDR1 is MNHEY and CDR2 is SMNVEV (reference sequence). DNA for the CDR3: TGTGCCAGCAGTCCATCAGTATATAGCAATCAGCCCCAGCATTTT. It translates to CASSPSVYSNQPQHF.

V usage is TRBV18 and J usage is TRBJ2-2; the match to TRBD1 covers 8 bases. This CDR3 comprises 14 residues. The germline V gene has CDR1 KGHSH and CDR2 LQKENI. V lost 3 bases, J lost 4 bases, and 1 base stayed unmatched. CDR3 bases: TGTGCCAGCTCACCTCAGGGGGCCACCGGGGAGCTGTTTTTT. Its protein product is CASSPQGATGELFF.

The CDR3, as DNA: TGCGCCAGCAGCTTGGGGGCTGATAGCTATGGCTACACCTTC. Amino acids: CASSLGADSYGYTF. The V call is TRBV5-1, the J call TRBJ1-2; D is unresolved. Per germline, CDR1 SGHRS and CDR2 YFSETQ. CDR3 size: 14 residues. The V and J ends lost 0 bases and 4 bases respectively, with 10 bases between them.

The chain combines TRBV15 with TRBJ2-7; 9 bases match TRBD2. This CDR3 comprises 16 residues. Per the germline V gene, CDR1 is LNHNV and CDR2 is YYDKDF (reference sequence). V gave up 0 bases and J gave up 5 bases; unmatched junction bases: 8. CDR3 DNA: TGTGCCACCAGCAGAGATCGTAGTAGCGGGAGTGACGAGCAGTACTTC. Translating gives CATSRDRSSGSDEQYF.

The chain employs TRBV6-5 and TRBJ2-3; 8 bases line up with TRBD2. V was pared by 7 bases and J by 4 bases, with 7 bases of the junction left unmatched. Germline CDR1 and CDR2: MNHEY and SVGAGI. The length of the CDR3 is 14 residues. Written as DNA, the CDR3 is TGTGCCAGCACCGACGCGGGGGGCGCAGATACGCAGTATTTT. Encoded protein: CASTDAGGADTQYF.

The chain links TRBV5-4 to TRBJ2-1; perhaps TRBD2 as D (5 bases). Trimming shortened V by 4 bases and J by 8 bases, and 19 bases separated the two germline ends. The germline V gene has CDR1 SGHNT and CDR2 YYREEE (reference sequence). The CDR3 runs 15 residues. CDR3 amino acids: CASSHPGDKRDEQFF. The CDR3 DNA reads TGTGCCAGCAGCCACCCGGGCGACAAGAGGGATGAGCAGTTCTTC.

This chain connects TRBV3-1 (or the pseudogene TRBV3-2) to TRBJ2-3; D ambiguous. Germline CDR1 reads LGHDT; CDR2 reads YNNKEL (reference sequence). V lost 1 base to trimming and J lost 9 bases, with 8 bases between them. The CDR3 covers 12 residues. Written as DNA, the CDR3 is TGTGCCAGCAGCCAAGGACATAGGACGCAGTATTTT. Amino acid sequence: CASSQGHRTQYF.

The J gene is TRBJ2-5, the V gene TRBV5-4; TRBD1 matches 8 bases. Germline V CDR1 and CDR2: SGHNT, YYREEE (reference sequence). The CDR3 runs to 15 residues. After removal of 2 bases from V and 5 bases from J, the junction contained 8 bases not matched to a gene. The CDR3 spells CASSFSGGIGETQYF. The DNA of the CDR3 is TGTGCCAGCAGCTTCTCAGGGGGCATAGGGGAGACCCAGTACTTC.

The chain joins TRBV2 to TRBJ2-3, with D tentatively TRBD2 (5 bases). CDR3 length: 15 residues. Trimming took off 6 bases at V and 0 bases at J, with 13 bases between the two ends. CDR1 is SNHLY, CDR2 FYNNEI, per germline. CDR3 sequence reads: CASSLLVSSTDTQYF. In DNA, the CDR3 is TGTGCCAGCAGCCTACTAGTTTCTAGCACAGATACGCAGTATTTT.

This clone was counted a single time. The same CDR3 can be traced to other DNA sequences in this sample. This chain connects TRBV5-4 to TRBJ2-3; 7 bases fit TRBD2. Losses at the gene ends were 3 bases for V and 2 bases for J; bases not matched to a gene: 3. The CDR3 is made up of 14 amino acids. Germline V gene data show CDR1 as SGHNT and CDR2 as YYREEE (reference sequence). CDR3 in amino acids: CASSSGGSTDTQYF. As DNA, the CDR3 is TGTGCCAGCAGCTCGGGGGGATCCACAGATACGCAGTATTTT.

Details on this clone: At one end the junction does not follow the germline gene, possibly because of a read error. The chain uses TRBV5-4 and TRBJ2-5, with 7 nucleotides matching TRBD2. The CDR3 contains 14 residues. In germline, CDR1 is SGHNT, CDR2 YYREEE (reference sequence). The CDR3 loop reads CASSLAFKREGVHF. The CDR3 DNA follows: TGTGCCAGCAGCTTGGCCTTTAAGCGGGAAGGGGTCCACTTC. Full variable domain (outside the CDR3, taken from reference TRBV5-4 and TRBJ2-5): ETGVTQSPTHLIKTRGQQVTLRCSSQSGHNTVSWYQQALGQGPQFIFQYYREEENGRGNFPPRFSGLQFPNYSSELNVNALELDDSALYLCASSLAFKREGVHFGPGTRLLVL.

This clone was detected only a few times. The J gene is TRBJ2-6, the V gene TRBV7-2, with 9 bases lining up with TRBD2. The germline V gene has CDR1 SGHTA and CDR2 FQGNSA. The trim removed 3 bases at V and 4 bases at J, leaving 4 bases unmatched. This CDR3 has 16 amino acids. CDR3 amino acids: CASSFSSGGGANVLTF. The DNA for the CDR3 is TGTGCCAGCAGCTTTAGTAGCGGGGGCGGGGCCAACGTCCTGACTTTC.

The CDR3 sequence is CASSQEGGNIPNYGYTF. The CDR3 coding sequence is TGTGCCAGCAGCCAAGAAGGAGGGAACATTCCTAACTATGGCTACACCTTC. The chain joins TRBV14 to TRBJ1-2, with D unclear. V was cut by 0 bases and J by 0 bases, with 14 bases left in between. This CDR3 region has 17 residues. In germline, CDR1 is SGHDN, CDR2 FVKESK.

The V call is TRBV30, the J call TRBJ2-5; a weak D match, TRBD2 (5 bases). The CDR3 totals 16 residues. V dropped 0 bases and J dropped 0 bases, with 14 bases sitting between them. The germline CDR1 and CDR2 sequences are GTSNPN and SVGIG (reference sequence). The CDR3 here is CAWSVLGSEYQETQYF. In DNA, the CDR3 is TGTGCCTGGAGTGTACTAGGATCAGAGTACCAAGAGACCCAGTACTTC. Combining the CDR3 with reference TRBV30 and TRBJ2-5 gives the whole variable domain SQTIHQWPATLVQPVGSPLSLECTVEGTSNPNLYWYRQAAGRGLQLLFYSVGIGQISSEVPQNLSASRPQDRQFILSSKKLLLSDSGFYLCAWSVLGSEYQETQYFGPGTRLLVL.

This chain connects TRBV7-9 to TRBJ2-7; D call uncertain. This CDR3 is 13 amino acids long. The germline V and J ends were trimmed by 6 bases and 1 base, with 10 bases remaining between them. Germline CDR1 and CDR2: SEHNR and FQNEAQ (reference sequence). The CDR3 DNA reads TGTGCCAGCAGTTCTACCAAATCCTACGAGCAGTACTTC. This gives the protein CASSSTKSYEQYF.

The genes are TRBV3-1 (or the pseudogene TRBV3-2) and TRBJ2-7; tentative D call: TRBD2 (5 bases). Trimming removed 6 bases from V and 1 base from J, with 13 bases in between. Germline-derived CDR1 and CDR2 are LGHDT and YNNKEL (reference sequence). This CDR3 has 14 residues. CDR3 amino acids: CASRLSGSSYEQYF. CDR3 DNA sequence: TGTGCCAGCAGGTTATCGGGATCTTCCTACGAGCAGTACTTC.

The chain joins TRBV19 to TRBJ1-1, with a weak D call TRBD1 (6 bases). Trimming took 3 bases from V and 2 from J, leaving 10 bases between them. The CDR3 has 14 amino acids. The germline gives CDR1 LNHDA, CDR2 SQIVND (reference sequence). DNA for the CDR3: TGTGCCAGTAGTATTGGACAGATCAACACTGAAGCTTTCTTT. This sequence encodes CASSIGQINTEAFF.

CDR3 nucleotide sequence: TGTGCCAGCACCAACCGAGTCCGGGGAAGTCTGTTCTTC. Translating gives CASTNRVRGSLFF. J is TRBJ2-1 and V is TRBV6-5; maybe TRBD2 (5 bases). The CDR3 length is 13 residues. CDR1 is MNHEY and CDR2 is SVGAGI in the germline V gene. Trimming removed 7 bases from V and 15 bases from J, with 22 bases in between.

V usage is TRBV28 and J usage is TRBJ2-7, with 8 bases aligning to TRBD2. Unmatched junction bases numbered 24, after V lost 7 bases and J lost 4 bases. The CDR3 covers 19 residues. Germline CDR1 reads MDHEN; CDR2 reads SYDVKM. CDR3 coding DNA: TGTGCCAGCACCCCCGCCCAGGCGAGCGGGGGAGGCCGAGATTACGAGCAGTACTTC. It specifies CASTPAQASGGGRDYEQYF.